This is a list of T cell receptor beta chains from one sample in a study of T cells expressing NK-cell markers. TCRdb re-called the 5' RACE reads and gives one entry per CDR3 protein, without DNA. The table lists approximately 460,000 distinct CDR3 sequences, with roughly 8% in the top ten. Specimen: blood T cells: a sorted CD56 or NKG2C T cell subset, CD4+ or CD8+ T cells, or bulk PBMC T cells (not recorded which). Source of these receptors: a woman aged 18 to 75 in good health. Both conserved end residues are part of each CDR3. Fields, in order: J gene, V gene, CDR3 length, CDR3 protein.

J: TRBJ2-2
V: TRBV11-2
length: 14
CDR3: CASSLVPEPGELFF

J: TRBJ2-5
V: TRBV7-9
length: 14
CDR3: CASSSGQRRETQYF

J: TRBJ2-1
V: TRBV20-1
length: 16
CDR3: CSARGGSSILYNEQFF

J: TRBJ2-3
V: TRBV5-6
length: 19
CDR3: CASSRFSASGRLTEDTQYF

J: TRBJ2-3
V: TRBV7-8
length: 17
CDR3: CASSLKRRQVSTDTQYF

J: TRBJ2-3
V: TRBV25-1
length: 15
CDR3: CASSERDSSTDTQYF

J: TRBJ2-5
V: TRBV6-1
length: 14
CDR3: CASRPRGLVETQYF

J: TRBJ2-7
V: TRBV4-3
length: 15
CDR3: CASSQETSGLYEQYF

J: TRBJ2-6
V: TRBV15
length: 16
CDR3: CATSPSGGSGANVLTF

J: TRBJ1-2
V: TRBV4-2
length: 15
CDR3: CASRPDRGLPYGYTF

J: TRBJ2-1
V: TRBV20-1
length: 14
CDR3: CSARLAALNNEQFF

J: TRBJ2-3
V: TRBV6-5
length: 16
CDR3: CASSYPPQESTDTQYF

J: TRBJ1-5
V: TRBV20-1
length: 16
CDR3: CSASPTRISRGQPQHF

J: TRBJ2-1
V: TRBV24-1
length: 13
CDR3: CATSDLNQGEQFF

J: TRBJ2-5
V: TRBV4-3
length: 17
CDR3: CASSQDRGGSGLETQYF

J: TRBJ2-3
V: TRBV7-9
length: 16
CDR3: CASSQPLGGSTDTQYF

J: TRBJ2-3
V: TRBV27
length: 15
CDR3: CASSPGVSSTDTQYF

J: TRBJ1-4
V: TRBV12-3/TRBV12-4
length: 14
CDR3: CASRPGGAVEKLFF

J: TRBJ1-1
V: TRBV20-1
length: 13
CDR3: CSARVGTNTEAFF

J: TRBJ2-1
V: TRBV6-5
length: 14
CDR3: CASSYASPYNEQFF

J: TRBJ2-3
V: TRBV6-1
length: 13
CDR3: CASRPSRADTQYF

J: TRBJ2-3
V: TRBV20-1
length: 14
CDR3: CSARRGAQSDTQYF

J: TRBJ2-3
V: TRBV6-5
length: 16
CDR3: CASSYGAARSTDTQYF

J: TRBJ1-6
V: TRBV12-3/TRBV12-4
length: 13
CDR3: CASSPPAESPLHF

J: TRBJ2-1
V: TRBV9
length: 14
CDR3: CASGGTLRNNEQFF

J: TRBJ2-3
V: TRBV6-4
length: 15
CDR3: CASSDSSGGPDTQYF

J: TRBJ2-1
V: TRBV11-2
length: 16
CDR3: CASSLVGREGYNEQFF

J: TRBJ2-1
V: TRBV29-1
length: 14
CDR3: CSATSGAAYNEQFF

J: TRBJ1-5
V: TRBV19
length: 14
CDR3: CASSRTGGSQPQHF

J: TRBJ2-5
V: TRBV30
length: 14
CDR3: CAWSLGLGRETQYF

J: TRBJ1-2
V: TRBV9
length: 14
CDR3: CASSVGGDGKGYTF

J: TRBJ1-1
V: TRBV6-5
length: 14
CDR3: CASSYSGTGFEAFF

J: TRBJ2-1
V: TRBV29-1
length: 15
CDR3: CSVEGAAVSYNEQFF

J: TRBJ2-3
V: TRBV30
length: 13
CDR3: CAWTTGHTDTQYF

J: TRBJ2-1
V: TRBV20-1
length: 15
CDR3: CSASIAGEGSNEQFF

J: TRBJ2-2
V: TRBV30
length: 12
CDR3: CAWSHGTGELFF

J: TRBJ2-5
V: TRBV19
length: 13
CDR3: CASSGRARETQYF

J: TRBJ2-1
V: TRBV4-2
length: 16
CDR3: CASSPQLAGGPDEQFF

J: TRBJ2-1
V: TRBV28
length: 13
CDR3: CASRHDRGGEQFF

J: TRBJ1-4
V: TRBV4-3
length: 14
CDR3: CASSQGGTGEKLFF

J: TRBJ2-7
V: TRBV10-3
length: 14
CDR3: CAIRPGTGQLEQYF

J: TRBJ2-3
V: TRBV5-1
length: 17
CDR3: CASKIGGFRQPPDTQYF

J: TRBJ1-1
V: TRBV12-3/TRBV12-4
length: 13
CDR3: CASRLGGAPEAFF

J: TRBJ1-1
V: TRBV27
length: 13
CDR3: CASREQGDTEAFF

J: TRBJ1-2
V: TRBV9
length: 18
CDR3: CASSPPPGRGGLNYGYTF

J: TRBJ1-6
V: TRBV18
length: 15
CDR3: CASSTGILLGSPLHF

J: TRBJ2-4
V: TRBV12-3/TRBV12-4
length: 11
CDR3: CASGAPHIQYF

J: TRBJ1-6
V: TRBV20-1
length: 13
CDR3: CSASPGYNSPLHF

J: TRBJ2-3
V: TRBV6-2/TRBV6-3
length: 17
CDR3: CASSLPASGLVTDTQYF

J: TRBJ2-5
V: TRBV20-1
length: 16
CDR3: CSAEGGWTSGQETQYF

J: TRBJ2-3
V: TRBV20-1
length: 12
CDR3: CSAAIKADTQYF

J: TRBJ2-5
V: TRBV7-2
length: 15
CDR3: CASSLRHAGGATQYF

J: TRBJ1-3
V: TRBV14
length: 15
CDR3: CASSQDRVAGNTIYF

J: TRBJ2-2
V: TRBV7-8
length: 15
CDR3: CASSLTRGNTGELFF

J: TRBJ2-1
V: TRBV19
length: 14
CDR3: CASNLGLAGVEQFF